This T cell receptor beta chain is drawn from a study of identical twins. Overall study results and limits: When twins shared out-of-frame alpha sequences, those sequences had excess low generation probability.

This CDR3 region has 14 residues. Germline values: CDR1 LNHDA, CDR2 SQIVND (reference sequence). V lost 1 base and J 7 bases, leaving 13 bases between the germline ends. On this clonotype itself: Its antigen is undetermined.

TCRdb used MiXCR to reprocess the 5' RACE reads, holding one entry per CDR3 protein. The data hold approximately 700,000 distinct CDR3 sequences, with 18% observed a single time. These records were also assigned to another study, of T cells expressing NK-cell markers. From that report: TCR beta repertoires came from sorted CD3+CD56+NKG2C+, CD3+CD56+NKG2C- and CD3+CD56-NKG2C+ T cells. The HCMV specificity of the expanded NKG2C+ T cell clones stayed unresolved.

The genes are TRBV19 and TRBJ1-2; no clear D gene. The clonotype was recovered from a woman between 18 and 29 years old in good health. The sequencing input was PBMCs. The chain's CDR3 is CASSIGRRVPGYTF. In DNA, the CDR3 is TGTGCCAGTAGTATAGGCCGCCGAGTTCCTGGCTACACCTTC.